The sequence of this TCR beta chain was determined in a study of blood T cell repertoires in COVID-19. About the research overall: Samples taken during acute and convalescent COVID-19 were collected in the United States, Italy and Spain.

TCRdb's table, derived via immunoSEQ multiplex PCR, lists solely in-frame clones and lacks some. The repertoire holds about 120,000 clones, with roughly 79% as singletons. The germline V and J ends were trimmed by 4 bases and 1 base, with 15 bases remaining between them. Germline V gives CDR1 MNHEY, CDR2 SVGAGI. This CDR3 region has 16 residues. The TCR was taken from a human donor in a cohort sampled during active COVID-19. The sequenced sample was peripheral blood. The chain links TRBV6-5 to TRBJ2-3, with D possibly being TRBD2 (7 bases). This CDR3 reads CASSSNVGGRTDTQYF. As DNA, the CDR3 is TGTGCCAGCAGTTCCAATGTCGGGGGGCGCACAGATACGCAGTATTTT.